This T cell receptor beta chain stems from a study of identical twins. TCRdb independently ran MiXCR on the 5' RACE reads; one entry per CDR3 protein. The sample has fewer than 550,000 distinct CDR3 sequences, 13% to 15% seen once. The CDR3 totals 15 residues. Between the trimmed V and J ends, which lost 1 base and 5 bases, there was a span of 14 bases. Germline-derived CDR1 and CDR2 are SGHTA and FQGNSA. This clonotype was counted at least ten times. These data were likewise used in another study, on yellow fever vaccine responses in identical twins.

The sequenced material came from CD4+ T cells sorted from blood. The receptor's source is a woman aged 18-29 years in good health. The V call is TRBV7-2, the J call TRBJ1-1; D may be TRBD1 (5 bases). The CDR3 DNA is TGTGCCAGCAGCTTAGAGGCAGGGAGGCGGACTGAAGCTTTCTTT. The encoded protein is CASSLEAGRRTEAFF.